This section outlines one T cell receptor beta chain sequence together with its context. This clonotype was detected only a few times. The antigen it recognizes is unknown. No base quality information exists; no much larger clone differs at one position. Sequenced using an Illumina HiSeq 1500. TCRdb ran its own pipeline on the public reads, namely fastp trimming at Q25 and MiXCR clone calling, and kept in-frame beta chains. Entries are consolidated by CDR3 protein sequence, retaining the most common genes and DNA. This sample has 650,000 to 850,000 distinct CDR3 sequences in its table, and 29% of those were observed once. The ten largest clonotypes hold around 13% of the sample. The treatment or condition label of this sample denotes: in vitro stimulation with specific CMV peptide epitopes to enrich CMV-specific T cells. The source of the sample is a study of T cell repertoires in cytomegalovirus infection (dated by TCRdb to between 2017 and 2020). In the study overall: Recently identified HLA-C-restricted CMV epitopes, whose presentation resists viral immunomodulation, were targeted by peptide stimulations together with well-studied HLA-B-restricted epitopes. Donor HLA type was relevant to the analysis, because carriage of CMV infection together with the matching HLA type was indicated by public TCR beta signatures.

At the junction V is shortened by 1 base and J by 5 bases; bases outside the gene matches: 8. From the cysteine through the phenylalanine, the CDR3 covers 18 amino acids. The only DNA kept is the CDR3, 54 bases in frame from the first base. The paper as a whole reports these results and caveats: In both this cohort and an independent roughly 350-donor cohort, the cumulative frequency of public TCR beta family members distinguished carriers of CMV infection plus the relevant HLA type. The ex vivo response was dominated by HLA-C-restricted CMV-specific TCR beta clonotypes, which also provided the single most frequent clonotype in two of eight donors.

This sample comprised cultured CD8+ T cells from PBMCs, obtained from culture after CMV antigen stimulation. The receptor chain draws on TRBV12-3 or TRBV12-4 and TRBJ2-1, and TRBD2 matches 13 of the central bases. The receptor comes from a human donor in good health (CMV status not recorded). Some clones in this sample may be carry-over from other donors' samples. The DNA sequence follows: TGTGCCAGCAGTTTAGAACTGGGACTAGCGGGGATTAACAATGAGCAGTTCTTC. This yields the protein CASSLELGLAGINNEQFF.